This T cell receptor (beta chain) derives from a study of a mutant IDH1 vaccine in newly diagnosed glioma. On the study more broadly: Previous care, which was radiotherapy, temozolomide, or both, most often involved both.

The CDR3 is made up of 14 amino acids. Deletions cut 0 bases from V and 4 bases from J, with 10 bases between. Germline CDR1 SGHRS, CDR2 YFSETQ. The assay was immunoSEQ multiplex PCR, and TCRdb's table has in-frame clones only and misses some. The sample carries nearly 55,000 clones, 80% to 85% recorded once. On this clone: No antigen is known for it.

As to time point: week 5, during vaccination. Vaccination used 300 ug of mutant IDH1 20-mer peptide per dose, with topical imiquimod. The source was PBMCs, collected from a glioma patient whose treatment included an IDH1 peptide vaccine. The TCR was taken from a man aged 30 to 45 with glioma. V is TRBV5-1 and J is TRBJ1-2; D is undetermined. The CDR3 nucleotides are TGCGCCAGCAGCTTGGTGGGCTTTGGCTATGGCTACACCTTC. The encoded protein is CASSLVGFGYGYTF.